This TCR beta chain stems from a study of CD8+CD57+ T cells in acquired aplastic anemia. CDR1 is WSHSY and CDR2 is SAAADI in the germline V gene. The V end lost 8 bases, the J end lost 1 base, and 11 bases lay between the germline ends. The CDR3 has 14 residues. This clonotype has a handful of counts. Researchers used genomic DNA as the template to profile TCR beta VDJ and CDR3. From the reads, TCRdb called clonotypes with MiXCR, one entry per CDR3 protein. Of some 150,000 distinct CDR3 sequences detected, approximately 52% appear once; the ten largest clones hold about 12%. All patients picked for sequencing had shown, by flow cytometry, an expansion of CD8+CD57+ cells.

The chain combines TRBV10-2 with TRBJ2-2; unclear D gene. The sequence derives from a human donor with aplastic anemia. Sequences were obtained from sorted CD4+, CD8+, or CD8+CD57+ T cells (not recorded which) from PBMCs. The CDR3 DNA reads as TGCGCCAGCCAGATGACGGTGAACACCGGGGAGCTGTTTTTT. It translates to CASQMTVNTGELFF.